These T cell receptor beta chains were read from a single sample in a study of blood T cell repertoires in COVID-19. TCRdb's copy holds only in-frame clones and misses some; the assay was immunoSEQ multiplex PCR. The profile shows around 180,000 clones, around 83% of them singletons. Input material: peripheral blood. All receptors come from a human donor in a cohort sampled during active COVID-19. CDR3s include the opening cysteine and the closing phenylalanine or tryptophan. Some rows mark clone size as missing; the rest say once, few, many or name a class of expanded clone.

>TRBJ1-2|.|TRBV19
CASSPRGDRPVPGNYGYTF
>TRBJ1-3|.|TRBV23-1
CASSHPTGAFSGNTIYF
>TRBJ1-6|.|TRBV28
CASSFGDRGNSPLHF
>TRBJ1-2|.|TRBV19
CASSIGGEGTYGYTF
>TRBJ1-6|.|TRBV9
CASSEQGAGSPLHF
>TRBJ2-3|once|TRBV11-2
CASSLSTGSWTDTQYF
>TRBJ1-5|few|TRBV21-1
CASSQSSGGINQPQHF
>TRBJ1-4|.|TRBV9
CASSEGHFNEKLFF
>TRBJ1-6|.|TRBV10-2
CASSESTGGIHPLHF
>TRBJ1-2|.|TRBV10-3
CAISESTRGQGAGYTF
>TRBJ1-5|.|TRBV6-4
CASSPEVNQPQHF
>TRBJ1-1|.|TRBV19
CASSIYGGGGNTEAFF
>TRBJ2-7|.|TRBV7-9
CASSLALRPYEQYF
>TRBJ2-1|once|TRBV7-2
CASSPSRGGTNEQFF
>TRBJ2-3|.|TRBV12-2
CASRARTSGRGDTQYF
>TRBJ2-7|.|TRBV5-5
CASSWTDRASYEQYF
>TRBJ2-1|.|TRBV7-9
CASSLEERGGSYNEQFF
>TRBJ2-1|.|TRBV9
CASSVVGGQSNEQFF
>TRBJ1-5|once|TRBV6-5
CASSSGQIGSQPQHF
>TRBJ2-1|.|TRBV20-1
CSARYYNEQFF
>TRBJ1-2|.|TRBV6-5
CASSYGTEISGYTF
>TRBJ2-7|.|TRBV28
CASKSSGTDYEQYF
>TRBJ1-2|.|TRBV18
CASSPPARHGYTF
>TRBJ2-7|.|TRBV27
CASSSVAGANEQYF
>TRBJ1-2|.|TRBV7-3
CASSLGTGNDGYTF
>TRBJ2-7|once|TRBV5-4
CASSLGASGAYEQYF
>TRBJ2-3|.|TRBV3-1/TRBV3-2
CASSQLTGGRTDTQYF
>TRBJ2-2|.|TRBV7-9
CASSLAQGVGTGELFF
>TRBJ1-4|few|TRBV9
CASSVLDGNNEKLFF